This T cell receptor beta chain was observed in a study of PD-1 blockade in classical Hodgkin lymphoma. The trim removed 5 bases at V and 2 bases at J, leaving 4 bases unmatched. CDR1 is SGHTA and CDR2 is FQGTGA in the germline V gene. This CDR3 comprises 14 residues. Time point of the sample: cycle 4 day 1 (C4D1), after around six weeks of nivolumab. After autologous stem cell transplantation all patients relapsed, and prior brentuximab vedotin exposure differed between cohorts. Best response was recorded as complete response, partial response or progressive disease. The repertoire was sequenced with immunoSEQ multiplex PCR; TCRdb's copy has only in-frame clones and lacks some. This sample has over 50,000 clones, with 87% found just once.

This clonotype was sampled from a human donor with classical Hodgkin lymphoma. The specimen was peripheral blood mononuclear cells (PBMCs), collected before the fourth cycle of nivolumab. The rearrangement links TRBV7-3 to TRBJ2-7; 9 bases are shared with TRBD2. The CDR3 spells CASSATSGPYEQYF. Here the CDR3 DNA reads TGTGCCAGCAGCGCGACTAGCGGACCCTACGAGCAGTACTTC.